These 20 T cell receptor beta chains were sequenced from one sample in a study of Graves' ophthalmopathy and Graves' hyperthyroidism. TCR beta CDR3 amplification used RNA transcripts. Following a first-round RT-PCR that used HTBI primers, a second-round multiplex PCR was carried out. A single record per CDR3 protein comes from TCRdb applying MiXCR to the multiplex PCR reads. The sample contains some 1.1 million distinct CDR3 sequences, roughly two fifths of which appear only once. Material for sequencing was peripheral blood or thyroid tissue (not recorded which). These receptors came from an adult man with Graves' hyperthyroidism.

Note on this clonotype: One junction end disagrees with the germline gene, perhaps due to a read error. The chain carries TRBV7-8 and TRBJ2-7, with 9 nucleotides matching TRBD1. The germline V gene has CDR1 SGHVS and CDR2 FQNEAQ. The CDR3 consists of 15 residues. The CDR3 region is CASSLEGTGFYEQYF. CDR3 DNA: TGCGCCAGCAGCTTGGAGGGGACAGGGTTTTACGAGCAGTACTTC.

The chain employs TRBV7-9 and TRBJ2-5, with TRBD1 as a possible D gene (6 bases). The V gene lost 3 bases and the J gene lost 3 bases, with 14 bases spanning the gap. This CDR3 is built from 15 residues. Germline V CDR1 and CDR2: SEHNR, FQNEAQ (reference sequence). The CDR3 nucleotides are TGTGCCAGCAGCTTCAGGGCAGGGGTGGAAGAGACCCAGTACTTC. This codes for CASSFRAGVEETQYF.

This clonotype was seen repeatedly, ten times or more. The chain recombines TRBV19 with TRBJ2-5; D is ambiguous. The ends were cut back, 9 bases at V and 5 bases at J, with 16 bases in the middle. In germline, CDR1 is LNHDA, CDR2 SQIVND (reference sequence). This CDR3 region has 13 residues. CDR3 protein: CASSLDSGETQYF. CDR3 in DNA: TGTGCCAGCAGCTTAGATTCCGGGGAGACCCAGTACTTC.

This clonotype occurred many times. CDR3 amino acids: CASSPSRSGTQYF. Written as DNA, the CDR3 is TGTGCCAGCAGCCCCTCTAGGTCTGGGACCCAGTACTTC. The V and J genes are TRBV13 and TRBJ2-5; unclear D gene. Deletions cut 5 bases from V and 7 bases from J, with 14 bases between. The CDR3 has 13 residues. Germline CDR1 PRHDT, CDR2 FYEKMQ (reference sequence).

This clonotype showed up many times. The V gene is TRBV7-2, the J gene TRBJ2-5; D is uncertain. Trimming left V 4 bases short and J 5 bases short, with 20 bases between. There are 16 residues in the CDR3. CDR1 and CDR2 from the germline V gene are SGHTA and FQGNSA. Written as DNA, the CDR3 is TGTGCCAGCAGCTCCTCCACCGGCCCAGTGGGCGAGACCCAGTACTTC. As protein: CASSSSTGPVGETQYF.

This clonotype was picked up a small number of times. The chain combines TRBV29-1 with TRBJ2-2, with 15 positions matching TRBD2. The CDR3 extends over 17 amino acids. V lost 1 base and J lost 4; bases outside the gene matches: 4. The germline CDR1 and CDR2 sequences are SQVTM and ANQGSEA. The CDR3 coding sequence is TGCAGCGTTGAAGGGACTAGCGGGGGGGCATTCACCGGGGAGCTGTTTTTT. It translates to CSVEGTSGGAFTGELFF.

In its sample, this clonotype was seen once. This chain uses TRBV10-3 with TRBJ1-1, with D possibly matching TRBD1 (5 bases). V lost 3 bases to trimming and J lost 5 bases, with 16 bases between them. Germline V gene data show CDR1 as ENHRY and CDR2 as SYGVKD. This CDR3 comprises 15 residues. The CDR3 DNA reads TGTGCCATCAGTGATCAGCAGGGCAAGAGAACTGAAGCTTTCTTT. Its translation: CAISDQQGKRTEAFF.

At least ten counts were recorded for this clonotype. This rearrangement joins TRBV20-1 to TRBJ2-5; TRBD2 is a possible D gene (6 bases). From germline, CDR1 is DFQATT and CDR2 SNEGSKA (reference sequence). The CDR3 has 14 amino acids. Trimming shortened V by 2 bases and J by 3 bases, and 13 bases separated the two germline ends. The CDR3 loop reads CSARIADGEETQYF. CDR3 DNA: TGCAGTGCTAGAATAGCGGACGGAGAAGAGACCCAGTACTTC.

The V gene is TRBV19, the J gene TRBJ1-6, with a possible D match to TRBD1 (6 bases). Trimming removed 11 bases from V and 9 bases from J, with 20 bases in between. In germline, CDR1 is LNHDA, CDR2 SQIVND (reference sequence). The CDR3 runs 14 residues. CDR3 protein: CAPMGSGVGSPLHF. CDR3 in DNA: TGTGCCCCCATGGGGTCAGGGGTAGGTTCACCCCTCCACTTT.

The V and J genes are TRBV29-1 and TRBJ2-7; TRBD2 aligns across 9 bases. Trimming removed 6 bases from V and 7 bases from J; junction bases left unmatched: 10. The CDR3 runs 13 residues. Germline V lookup: CDR1 SQVTM, CDR2 ANQGSEA. In DNA form, the CDR3 reads TGCAGCGTCGTCCGCGGGGGGGACAATGAGCAGTACTTC. Its translation: CSVVRGGDNEQYF.

V and J are TRBV7-9 and TRBJ1-6; D ambiguous. CDR1 is SEHNR and CDR2 is FQNEAQ in the germline V gene (reference sequence). Trimming took off 1 base at V and 13 bases at J, with 14 bases between the two ends. CDR3 length: 14 amino acids. The CDR3 is CASSLEGWAQPLHF. DNA for the CDR3: TGTGCCAGCAGCTTAGAGGGTTGGGCTCAGCCCCTCCACTTT. Looking up the rest from reference TRBV7-9 and TRBJ1-6 gives the full variable domain: DTGVSQNPRHKITKRGQNVTFRCDPISEHNRLYWYRQTLGQGPEFLTYFQNEAQLEKSRLLSDRFSAERPKGSFSTLEIQRTEQGDSAMYLCASSLEGWAQPLHFGNGTRLTVT.

The chain joins TRBV7-2 to TRBJ1-1, with D uncertain. Per the germline V gene, CDR1 is SGHTA and CDR2 is FQGNSA. The V end lost 4 bases, the J end lost 11 bases, and 20 bases lay between the germline ends. The CDR3 sequence is 14 residues long. Here the CDR3 reads CASSYGFFDMAAFF. The CDR3 DNA sequence: TGTGCCAGCAGCTATGGGTTCTTCGACATGGCCGCTTTCTTT.

Notes on this clonotype: This may be a read error, as it is one base from a much larger clone. The V gene is TRBV2, the J gene TRBJ1-5; no firm D call. The CDR3 consists of 15 residues. Trimming cost V 5 bases and J 0 bases, with 11 bases left between them. Germline lookup yields CDR1 SNHLY and CDR2 FYNNEI. The CDR3 region has the DNA TGTGCCAGCAGTTTCAGGCTCAATAGCAATCAGCCCCAGCATTTT. This encodes CASSFRLNSNQPQHF.

The rearrangement joins TRBV10-3 to TRBJ2-3, with TRBD2 matching over 11 bases. There are 15 residues in the CDR3. V was clipped by 3 bases and J by 5 bases; unmatched bases: 4. Germline lookup yields CDR1 ENHRY and CDR2 SYGVKD. CDR3 loop: CAISELAGAKDTQYF. DNA of the CDR3: TGTGCCATCAGTGAACTAGCGGGAGCGAAAGATACGCAGTATTTT.

This clonotype was counted a single time. The rearrangement links TRBV2 to TRBJ2-2, with D possibly being TRBD1 (5 bases). The ends were cut back, 6 bases at V and 6 bases at J, with 17 bases in the middle. The CDR3 runs 15 residues. From germline, CDR1 is SNHLY and CDR2 FYNNEI. The CDR3: CASRELGVFAGELFF. CDR3 bases: TGTGCCAGCAGAGAATTAGGGGTTTTCGCCGGGGAGCTGTTTTTT.

Concerning this clonotype itself: This may arise from a read error, as a much more abundant clone is one base away. The J gene is TRBJ2-5, the V gene TRBV4-2; possible D gene TRBD2, 5 bases. CDR1 LGHNA and CDR2 YNFKEQ come from the germline V gene. CDR3 length: 16 residues. The CDR3: CAGSRVKTAGLETQYF. The CDR3 DNA reads as TGTGCCGGCAGCCGCGTAAAGACGGCGGGTTTGGAGACCCAGTACTTC.

For the CDR3, the DNA is TGCAGTGCTAGCCCGGGACAGGGGCACGGCTCACCCCTCCACTTT. It is translated as CSASPGQGHGSPLHF. The chain carries TRBV20-1 and TRBJ1-6, with 10 positions matching TRBD1. Germline V CDR1 and CDR2: DFQATT, SNEGSKA (reference sequence). The trim removed 3 bases at V and 10 bases at J, leaving 9 bases unmatched. CDR3 length equals 15 residues.

This chain connects TRBV5-1 to TRBJ1-6; a weak D match, TRBD1 (6 bases). Germline V gene data show CDR1 as SGHRS and CDR2 as YFSETQ. The CDR3 consists of 14 residues. The germline V and J ends were trimmed by 3 bases and 7 bases, with 11 bases remaining between them. The CDR3 DNA sequence: TGCGCCAGCAGCTCAGGGGACAAAAATTCACCCCTCCACTTT. The encoded protein is CASSSGDKNSPLHF. Drawing the rest from reference TRBV5-1 and TRBJ1-6, the complete variable domain is KAGVTQTPRYLIKTRGQQVTLSCSPISGHRSVSWYQQTPGQGLQFLFEYFSETQRNKGNFPGRFSGRQFSNSRSEMNVSTLELGDSALYLCASSSGDKNSPLHFGNGTRLTVT.

The rearrangement uses TRBV10-3 and TRBJ1-2; tentative D call: TRBD1 (6 bases). The CDR3 covers 13 residues. CDR1 and CDR2 from the germline V gene are ENHRY and SYGVKD. V lost 5 bases and J lost 4, with 11 bases in between. The CDR3 coding sequence is TGTGCCATCAGTCGCGCAGGGGCCTATGGCTACACCTTC. It translates to CAISRAGAYGYTF.

The V call is TRBV7-8, the J call TRBJ2-7, with 9 nucleotides matching TRBD1. The CDR3 spans 16 residues. The germline CDR1 and CDR2 sequences are SGHVS and FQNEAQ. V shed 0 bases and J 2 bases; nucleotides not matched to a gene: 5. For the CDR3, the DNA is TGTGCCAGCAGCTTAGCGTCCGGGACAGGGACCTACGAGCAGTACTTC. Its protein product is CASSLASGTGTYEQYF.